Following are 13 T cell receptor beta chains from one sample sequenced in a study of T-cell memory formation after mild COVID-19. One entry per CDR3 protein results from TCRdb running MiXCR on the 5' RACE reads. This table holds a few hundred thousand distinct CDR3 sequences, around a quarter found once. Sequencing input: PBMCs or a T cell subset sorted from them (not recorded which). The receptors originated from an adult woman who had mild COVID-19 (a few samples of this study predate the infection). Cell type and time point are not known.

The chain links TRBV12-3 or TRBV12-4 to TRBJ2-1; 9 bases agree with TRBD1. The CDR3 is 14 amino acids. Trimming cost V 4 bases and J 11 bases; bases outside gene matches: 9. The CDR3 protein is CASSSQTGGDKQFF. CDR3 coding DNA: TGTGCCAGCAGTTCTCAGACAGGGGGGGACAAGCAGTTCTTC.

The chain recombines TRBV7-7 with TRBJ2-3; no firm D call. The germline CDR1 and CDR2 sequences are SSHAT and FNYEAQ (reference sequence). The CDR3 is 11 amino acids. Here the CDR3 DNA reads TGTGCTATCTCGGAATTAGATACGCAGTATTTT. This gives the protein CAISELDTQYF.

This sequence joins TRBV25-1 and TRBJ2-1; no clear D gene. The CDR3 extends over 14 amino acids. V lost 2 bases to trimming and J lost 7 bases, with 12 bases between them. Per the germline V gene, CDR1 is MGHDK and CDR2 is SYGVNS. CDR3: CASSEERRSNEQFF. CDR3 DNA: TGTGCCAGCAGTGAAGAGCGCCGATCTAATGAGCAGTTCTTC.

The chain couples TRBV7-9 to TRBJ2-7; TRBD2 aligns across 15 bases. The germline gives CDR1 SEHNR, CDR2 FQNEAQ (reference sequence). V was pared by 5 bases and J by 5 bases, with 10 bases of the junction left unmatched. The CDR3 loop spans 17 amino acids. CDR3 sequence reads: CASSHGLAGGPPDEQYF. The CDR3 nucleotides are TGTGCCAGCAGCCACGGACTAGCGGGAGGGCCCCCCGACGAGCAGTACTTC.

This clonotype was seen a few times. This chain joins TRBV12-3 or TRBV12-4 and TRBJ1-5; maybe TRBD1 (5 bases). Trimming took 5 bases from V and 3 from J, leaving 8 bases between them. The CDR3 is made up of 13 amino acids. CDR3 amino acids: CASSLTVNQPQHF. The DNA of the CDR3 is TGTGCCAGCAGTCTGACAGTCAATCAGCCCCAGCATTTT.

This clonotype was found a few times. The rearrangement links TRBV5-1 to TRBJ2-3; D not resolved. The CDR3 covers 15 residues. V was cut by 0 bases and J by 6 bases, with 14 bases left in between. In germline, CDR1 is SGHRS, CDR2 YFSETQ. The CDR3 nucleotides read TGCGCCAGCAGCTTGGTTCCAGGTCTAAGCGATACGCAGTATTTT. Its translation: CASSLVPGLSDTQYF.

The V call is TRBV5-1, the J call TRBJ2-1; no definite D call. CDR1 and CDR2 from the germline V gene are SGHRS and YFSETQ. The CDR3 is 14 amino acids. V lost 0 bases, J lost 8 bases, and 12 bases lay in between. CDR3 DNA: TGCGCCAGCAGCTTGGAATACACACGCGATGAGCAGTTCTTC. As protein: CASSLEYTRDEQFF.

This clonotype was counted between two and nine times. The rearrangement uses TRBV7-9 and TRBJ2-2, with 7 bases that match TRBD2. The germline CDR1 and CDR2 sequences are SEHNR and FQNEAQ (reference sequence). With V trimmed by 3 bases and J by 7 bases, 8 bases remained unmatched. The CDR3 runs to 15 residues. The chain's CDR3 is CASSLARGDDGELFF. The CDR3 region has the DNA TGTGCCAGCAGCTTGGCTCGGGGGGACGACGGGGAGCTGTTTTTT.

This rearrangement joins TRBV13 to TRBJ2-7, with TRBD2 matching 13 bases. The CDR3 length is 15 residues. V dropped 5 bases and J dropped 8; count of bases not matched to a gene: 9. Germline assignment: CDR1 PRHDT and CDR2 FYEKMQ (reference sequence). The DNA of the CDR3 is TGTGCCAGCAGCCGAGGGCGGACTAGCGGGAGTCAGCAGTACTTC. Its translation: CASSRGRTSGSQQYF.

The genes are TRBV2 and TRBJ2-7; no definite D call. This CDR3 comprises 12 residues. CDR1 is SNHLY, CDR2 FYNNEI, per germline. V was trimmed by 2 bases and J by 9 bases, leaving 11 bases between them. As DNA, the CDR3 is TGTGCCAGCAGTGAAAGGAAGACGGGGCAGTACTTC. As protein: CASSERKTGQYF.

V usage is TRBV18 and J usage is TRBJ2-1; D not resolved. V lost 6 bases, J lost 2 bases, and 14 bases lay in between. CDR1 is KGHSH, CDR2 LQKENI, per germline. This CDR3 comprises 15 residues. Here the CDR3 DNA reads TGTGCCAGCTCCCAGTACGGGCCTACCTACAATGAGCAGTTCTTC. It encodes CASSQYGPTYNEQFF. Drawing the rest from reference TRBV18 and TRBJ2-1, the complete variable domain is NAGVMQNPRHLVRRRGQEARLRCSPMKGHSHVYWYRQLPEEGLKFMVYLQKENIIDESGMPKERFSAEFPKEGPSILRIQQVVRGDSAAYFCASSQYGPTYNEQFFGPGTRLTVL.

This clonotype was observed a few times. The V and J genes are TRBV6-2 or TRBV6-3 and TRBJ1-1; TRBD1 agrees at 8 bases. The J segment lost 3 bases and the V segment lost 5 bases, leaving 23 bases of the junction unmatched. The germline V gene has CDR1 MNHEY and CDR2 SVGEGT. CDR3 size: 20 residues. The CDR3 region is CASSPTIFIRTGPDDTEAFF. The DNA of the CDR3 is TGTGCCAGCAGTCCTACCATATTCATCCGGACAGGGCCAGATGACACTGAAGCTTTCTTT.

This chain connects TRBV29-1 to TRBJ2-2; the D is unclear. In germline, CDR1 is SQVTM, CDR2 ANQGSEA. Trimming shortened V by 6 bases and J by 5 bases, and 13 bases separated the two germline ends. There are 13 residues in the CDR3. CDR3 bases: TGCAGCGTCCGCCCCGTTGGGACCGGGGAGCTGTTTTTT. This sequence encodes CSVRPVGTGELFF.